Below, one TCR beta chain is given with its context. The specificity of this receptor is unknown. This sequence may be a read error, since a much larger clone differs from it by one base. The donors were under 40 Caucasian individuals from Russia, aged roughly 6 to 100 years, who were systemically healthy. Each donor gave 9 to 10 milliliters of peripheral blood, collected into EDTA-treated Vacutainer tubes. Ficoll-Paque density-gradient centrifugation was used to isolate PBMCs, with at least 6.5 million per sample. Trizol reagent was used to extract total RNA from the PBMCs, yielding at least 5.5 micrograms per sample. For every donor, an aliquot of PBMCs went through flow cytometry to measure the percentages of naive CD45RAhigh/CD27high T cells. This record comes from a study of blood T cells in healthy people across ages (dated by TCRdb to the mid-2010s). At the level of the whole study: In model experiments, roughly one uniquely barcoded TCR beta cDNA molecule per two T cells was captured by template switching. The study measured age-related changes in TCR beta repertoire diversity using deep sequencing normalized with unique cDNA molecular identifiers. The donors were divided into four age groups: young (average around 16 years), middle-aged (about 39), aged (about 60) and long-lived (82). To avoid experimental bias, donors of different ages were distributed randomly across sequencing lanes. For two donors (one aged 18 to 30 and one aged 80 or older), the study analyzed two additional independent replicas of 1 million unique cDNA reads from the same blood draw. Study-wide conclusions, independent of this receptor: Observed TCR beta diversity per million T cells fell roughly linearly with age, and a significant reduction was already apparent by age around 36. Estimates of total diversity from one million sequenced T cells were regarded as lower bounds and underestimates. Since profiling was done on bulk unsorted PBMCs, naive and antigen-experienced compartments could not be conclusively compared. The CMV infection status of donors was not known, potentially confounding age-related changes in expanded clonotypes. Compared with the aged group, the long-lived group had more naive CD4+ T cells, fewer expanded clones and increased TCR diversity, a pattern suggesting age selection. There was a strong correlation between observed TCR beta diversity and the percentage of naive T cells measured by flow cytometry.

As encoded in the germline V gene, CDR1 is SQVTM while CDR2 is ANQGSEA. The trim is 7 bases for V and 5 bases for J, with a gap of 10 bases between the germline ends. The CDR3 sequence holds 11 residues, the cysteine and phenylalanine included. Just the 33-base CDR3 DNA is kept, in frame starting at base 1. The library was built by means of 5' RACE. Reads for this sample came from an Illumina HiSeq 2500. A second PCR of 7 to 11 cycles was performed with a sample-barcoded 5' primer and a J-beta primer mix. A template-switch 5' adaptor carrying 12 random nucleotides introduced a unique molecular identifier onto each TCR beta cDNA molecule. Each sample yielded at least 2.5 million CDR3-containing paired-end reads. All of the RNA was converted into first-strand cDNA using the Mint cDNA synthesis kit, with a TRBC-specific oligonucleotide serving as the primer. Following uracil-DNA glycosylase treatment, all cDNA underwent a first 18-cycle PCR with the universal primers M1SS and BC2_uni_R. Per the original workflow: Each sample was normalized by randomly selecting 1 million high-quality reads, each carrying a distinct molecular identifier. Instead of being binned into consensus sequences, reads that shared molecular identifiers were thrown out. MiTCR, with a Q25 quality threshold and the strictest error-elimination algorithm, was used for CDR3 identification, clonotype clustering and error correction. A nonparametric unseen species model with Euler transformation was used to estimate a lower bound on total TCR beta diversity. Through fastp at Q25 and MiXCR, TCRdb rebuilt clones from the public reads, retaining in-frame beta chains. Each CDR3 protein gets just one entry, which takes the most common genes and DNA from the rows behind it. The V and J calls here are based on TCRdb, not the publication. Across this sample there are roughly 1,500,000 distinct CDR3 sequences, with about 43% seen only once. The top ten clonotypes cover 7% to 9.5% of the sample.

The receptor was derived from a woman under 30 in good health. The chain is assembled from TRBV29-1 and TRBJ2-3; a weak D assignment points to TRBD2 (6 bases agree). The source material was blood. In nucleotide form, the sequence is TGCAGCGGAGCGGGCAGAGATACGCAGTATTTT. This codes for CSGAGRDTQYF.